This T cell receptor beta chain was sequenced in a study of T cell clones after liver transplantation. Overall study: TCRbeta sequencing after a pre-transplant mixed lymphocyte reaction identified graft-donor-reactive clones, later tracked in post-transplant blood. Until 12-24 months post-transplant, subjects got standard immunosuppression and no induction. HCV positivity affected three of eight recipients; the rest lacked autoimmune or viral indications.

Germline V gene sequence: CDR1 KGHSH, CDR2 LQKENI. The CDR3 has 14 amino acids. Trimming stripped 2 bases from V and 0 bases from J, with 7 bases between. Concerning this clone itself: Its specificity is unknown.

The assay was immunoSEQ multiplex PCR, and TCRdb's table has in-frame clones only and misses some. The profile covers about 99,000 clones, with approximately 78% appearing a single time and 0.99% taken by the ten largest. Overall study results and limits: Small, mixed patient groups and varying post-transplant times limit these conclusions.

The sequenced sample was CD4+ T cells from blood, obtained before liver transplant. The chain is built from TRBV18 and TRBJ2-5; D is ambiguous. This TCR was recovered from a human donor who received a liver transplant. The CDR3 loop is CASSPRTDQETQYF. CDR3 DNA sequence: TGTGCCAGCTCACCAAGGACCGACCAAGAGACCCAGTACTTC.